This T cell receptor beta chain emerged from a study of identical twins. V dropped 0 bases and J dropped 2 bases, with 8 bases sitting between them. The CDR3 runs 15 residues. The germline V gene encodes CDR1 SGHNT and CDR2 YYREEE (reference sequence). TCRdb independently ran MiXCR on the 5' RACE reads; one entry per CDR3 protein. The sample contains a few hundred thousand distinct CDR3 sequences, roughly 20% of which appear only once. Notes on the study in general: Conclusions were based on cross-sectional statistical analysis, without following the same donors. Within cord blood, abundant beta clonotypes carried fewer insertions, but memory repertoires showed no such trend.

This clonotype occurred many times. Its cognate antigen is unknown. The chain employs TRBV5-4 and TRBJ2-2; a weak D match, TRBD2 (5 bases). Sequenced: naive T cells sorted from blood. The TCR originated in a man between 45 and 60 years old in good health. The CDR3 DNA follows: TGTGCCAGCAGCTTGGAGACTATTAACACCGGGGAGCTGTTTTTT. The encoded protein is CASSLETINTGELFF.